These 10 T cell receptor beta chains share one sample of origin, sequenced in a study of monozygotic twins with inflammatory bowel disease. TCRdb reworked the 5' RACE reads into one entry per CDR3 protein, no DNA. This sample's table has 30 or so distinct CDR3 sequences. Sequencing was performed on blood. Receptors were obtained from a human donor with ulcerative colitis or Crohn's disease, or a healthy co-twin of an affected twin (not recorded which). This table probably holds off-target reads from a library built for another chain.

By frequency, this clonotype registers hyperexpanded (1% or more). This rearrangement joins TRBV3-1 to TRBJ2-2. Germline-derived CDR1 and CDR2 are LGHDT and YNNKEL (reference sequence). The CDR3 extends over 16 amino acids. This CDR3 reads CASSQDYGMNTGELFF.

By frequency, this clonotype registers hyperexpanded. This chain's CDR3 is CASSLERTYKYIF. This chain uses TRBV7-2 with TRBJ1-1. From germline, CDR1 is SGHTA and CDR2 FQGNSA. The CDR3 consists of 13 residues. The full variable domain, its missing parts supplied by reference TRBV7-2 and TRBJ1-1, is GAGVSQSPSNKVTEKGKDVELRCDPISGHTALYWYRQSLGQGLEFLIYFQGNSAPDKSGLPSDRFSAERTGGSVSTLTIQRTQQEDSAVYLCASSLERTYKYIFGQGTRLTVV.

Measured by frequency, this clonotype is hyperexpanded (1% or more). J is TRBJ2-1 and V is TRBV11-2; the D call from TCRdb, TRBD1, cannot be confirmed without DNA. CDR3 length: 15 amino acids. Per the germline V gene, CDR1 is SGHAT and CDR2 is FQNNGV. The CDR3 loop reads CASSFQGAIYNEQFF.

Considering frequency, this clonotype is hyperexpanded. The genes are TRBV6-2 or TRBV6-3 and TRBJ2-5. The germline CDR1 and CDR2 sequences are MNHEY and SVGEGT. The CDR3 totals 13 residues. The CDR3 region is CASSYIFQETQYF.

This clonotype shows up as hyperexpanded by frequency. V and J are TRBV20-1 and TRBJ1-1; the TCRdb D gene call, TRBD1, has no DNA to confirm it. Germline values: CDR1 DFQATT, CDR2 SNEGSKA (reference sequence). The CDR3 is 13 residues long. CDR3 protein: CSARGQANTEAFF.

This clonotype counts as hyperexpanded by frequency. The chain couples TRBV7-2 to TRBJ1-6; TCRdb selects TRBD1, and the lack of DNA leaves this call unchecked. The CDR3 runs to 16 residues. The germline CDR1 and CDR2 sequences are SGHTA and FQGNSA. This CDR3 reads CASSLAARGTGSPLHF. Variable domain in full (rest from reference TRBV7-2 and TRBJ1-6): GAGVSQSPSNKVTEKGKDVELRCDPISGHTALYWYRQSLGQGLEFLIYFQGNSAPDKSGLPSDRFSAERTGGSVSTLTIQRTQQEDSAVYLCASSLAARGTGSPLHFGNGTRLTVT.

According to its frequency, this clonotype is hyperexpanded. The chain links TRBV5-1 to TRBJ2-7; TCRdb designates TRBD1, a call that cannot be tested without DNA. Germline lookup yields CDR1 SGHRS and CDR2 YFSETQ. This CDR3 spans 14 amino acids. CDR3 in amino acids: CASRTDINSYEQYF.

This clonotype counts as hyperexpanded (1% or more) by frequency. The chain uses TRBV11-1 and TRBJ2-1; TCRdb returns TRBD2, unconfirmable since there is no DNA. The length of the CDR3 is 14 residues. Germline assignment: CDR1 SGHAT and CDR2 FQDESV (reference sequence). The CDR3 spells CASSFASSGSMWFF.

Considering frequency, this clonotype is hyperexpanded (1% or more). This chain uses TRBV12-3 or TRBV12-4 with TRBJ2-3; the TRBD1 assignment by TCRdb is unverifiable without DNA. This CDR3 is 14 amino acids long. Here the CDR3 reads CASSTRQGGDTQYF.

This clonotype is hyperexpanded (1% or more) by frequency. The chain uses TRBV3-1 and TRBJ2-2. The CDR3 is 12 amino acids. Germline CDR1 and CDR2: LGHDT and YNNKEL (reference sequence). The CDR3 is CASSTGPGELFF.